These T cell receptor beta chains were read from a single sample in a study. Via MiXCR, TCRdb re-called the 5' RACE reads, giving one row per CDR3 protein. This repertoire shows tens of thousands of distinct CDR3 sequences, 26% found once; its top ten account for 2% to 2.5%. The specimen sequenced was tumor-infiltrating Tregs sorted from the breast tumor. All receptors come from a female donor with breast cancer. CDR3s include the opening cysteine and the closing phenylalanine or tryptophan. The order of the fields is D gene, V gene, clone size, J gene, CDR3 protein, CDR3 DNA. The D gene is left open where the match is weak. For some rows the clone size is stated as once, few or many, or as a class when expanded; others skip it.

d_call: -
v_call: TRBV5-1
clone_size: -
j_call: TRBJ2-6
cdr3_aa: CASMGSGANVLTF
cdr3_nt: TGCGCCAGCATGGGCTCTGGGGCCAACGTCCTGACTTTC

d_call: -
v_call: TRBV11-2
clone_size: -
j_call: TRBJ2-5
cdr3_aa: CASSGGWARGETQYF
cdr3_nt: TGTGCCAGCAGCGGTGGTTGGGCCAGGGGAGAGACCCAGTACTTC

d_call: TRBD1
v_call: TRBV28
clone_size: few
j_call: TRBJ1-6
cdr3_aa: CASSFQGGRNSPLHF
cdr3_nt: TGTGCCAGCAGTTTTCAGGGGGGCCGAAATTCACCCCTCCACTTT

d_call: -
v_call: TRBV9
clone_size: few
j_call: TRBJ1-1
cdr3_aa: CASSPSGGLQTEAFF
cdr3_nt: TGTGCCAGCAGTCCCTCGGGGGGCTTGCAGACTGAAGCTTTCTTT

d_call: -
v_call: TRBV5-1
clone_size: many
j_call: TRBJ2-5
cdr3_aa: CASSFKRAGETQYF
cdr3_nt: TGCGCCAGCAGCTTCAAGCGGGCGGGGGAGACCCAGTACTTC

d_call: TRBD2
v_call: TRBV5-1
clone_size: few
j_call: TRBJ2-1
cdr3_aa: CASSLVASGYHEQFF
cdr3_nt: TGCGCCAGCAGCTTGGTGGCTAGCGGGTACCATGAGCAGTTCTTC

d_call: -
v_call: TRBV20-1
clone_size: many
j_call: TRBJ2-7
cdr3_aa: CSARDWGSVEQYF
cdr3_nt: TGCAGTGCTAGAGATTGGGGGAGCGTGGAGCAGTACTTC

d_call: -
v_call: TRBV7-2
clone_size: few
j_call: TRBJ2-5
cdr3_aa: CASSLSFGQETQYF
cdr3_nt: TGTGCCAGCAGCTTATCTTTCGGACAAGAGACCCAGTACTTC

d_call: -
v_call: TRBV5-1
clone_size: few
j_call: TRBJ1-2
cdr3_aa: CASSLRDTPNYGYTF
cdr3_nt: TGCGCCAGCAGCTTGCGGGACACACCTAACTATGGCTACACCTTC

d_call: -
v_call: TRBV6-5
clone_size: -
j_call: TRBJ1-2
cdr3_aa: CASSYSPGSNYGYTF
cdr3_nt: TGTGCCAGCAGTTACTCGCCGGGCTCCAACTATGGCTACACCTTC

d_call: TRBD2
v_call: TRBV20-1
clone_size: many
j_call: TRBJ2-5
cdr3_aa: CSARDPGLSETQYF
cdr3_nt: TGCAGTGCTAGAGATCCGGGACTATCGGAGACCCAGTACTTC

d_call: -
v_call: TRBV6-5
clone_size: -
j_call: TRBJ2-7
cdr3_aa: CASSDRVPYEQYF
cdr3_nt: TGTGCCAGCAGCGATCGGGTACCCTACGAGCAGTACTTC

d_call: TRBD1
v_call: TRBV28
clone_size: -
j_call: TRBJ1-4
cdr3_aa: CASSLGQGWLKLFF
cdr3_nt: TGTGCCAGCAGCTTGGGACAGGGGTGGCTGAAACTGTTTTTT

d_call: TRBD2
v_call: TRBV4-1
clone_size: -
j_call: TRBJ2-1
cdr3_aa: CASSQGGLPYNEQFF
cdr3_nt: TGCGCCAGCAGCCAAGGGGGACTACCTTACAATGAGCAGTTCTTC

d_call: -
v_call: TRBV20-1
clone_size: many
j_call: TRBJ1-4
cdr3_aa: CSARTPRARREKLFF
cdr3_nt: TGCAGTGCTAGAACACCCCGAGCCCGCCGCGAAAAACTGTTTTTT

d_call: TRBD1
v_call: TRBV12-3/TRBV12-4
clone_size: -
j_call: TRBJ1-2
cdr3_aa: CASSYKDRAGGYTF
cdr3_nt: TGTGCCAGCAGTTATAAAGACAGGGCTGGCGGCTACACCTTC

d_call: TRBD1
v_call: TRBV6-5
clone_size: many
j_call: TRBJ1-6
cdr3_aa: CASSRGQVGNSPLHF
cdr3_nt: TGTGCCAGCAGCCGGGGACAGGTGGGGAATTCACCCCTCCACTTT

d_call: -
v_call: TRBV29-1
clone_size: many
j_call: TRBJ1-1
cdr3_aa: CSVEASGVNTEAFF
cdr3_nt: TGCAGCGTTGAAGCAAGCGGGGTGAACACTGAAGCTTTCTTT

d_call: -
v_call: TRBV5-6
clone_size: many
j_call: TRBJ1-2
cdr3_aa: CASRQSSGGYTF
cdr3_nt: TGTGCCAGCAGGCAATCATCGGGCGGCTACACCTTC

d_call: -
v_call: TRBV12-3/TRBV12-4
clone_size: many
j_call: TRBJ2-2
cdr3_aa: CASRDSPNTGELFF
cdr3_nt: TGTGCCAGCAGGGACAGTCCGAACACCGGGGAGCTGTTTTTT

d_call: TRBD1
v_call: TRBV28
clone_size: -
j_call: TRBJ2-7
cdr3_aa: CASTTGVSYEQYF
cdr3_nt: TGTGCCAGCACCACAGGGGTCTCCTACGAGCAGTACTTC

d_call: -
v_call: TRBV6-2/TRBV6-3
clone_size: few
j_call: TRBJ1-1
cdr3_aa: CASSLQGTEAFF
cdr3_nt: TGTGCCAGCAGCCTTCAGGGGACTGAAGCTTTCTTT

d_call: TRBD1
v_call: TRBV7-3
clone_size: many
j_call: TRBJ1-1
cdr3_aa: CASSPGQGQEAFF
cdr3_nt: TGTGCCAGCAGCCCCGGACAGGGGCAAGAAGCTTTCTTT

d_call: -
v_call: TRBV12-3/TRBV12-4
clone_size: many
j_call: TRBJ2-5
cdr3_aa: CASSYNVGQETQYF
cdr3_nt: TGTGCCAGCAGTTATAACGTGGGCCAAGAGACCCAGTACTTC

d_call: -
v_call: TRBV3-1
clone_size: -
j_call: TRBJ1-2
cdr3_aa: CASSQDSTATVYGYTF
cdr3_nt: TGTGCCAGCAGCCAAGATTCGACAGCAACCGTCTATGGCTACACCTTC

d_call: -
v_call: TRBV6-2/TRBV6-3
clone_size: few
j_call: TRBJ2-7
cdr3_aa: CASSRPRDLPYEQYF
cdr3_nt: TGTGCCAGCAGTAGACCCAGGGACCTACCTTACGAGCAGTACTTC

d_call: TRBD2
v_call: TRBV3-1
clone_size: -
j_call: TRBJ2-4
cdr3_aa: CASSQDEAGGPENIQYF
cdr3_nt: TGTGCCAGCAGCCAAGACGAGGCGGGGGGGCCGGAAAACATTCAGTACTTC

d_call: -
v_call: TRBV7-3
clone_size: few
j_call: TRBJ1-1
cdr3_aa: CASSTDMNTEAFF
cdr3_nt: TGTGCCAGCAGCACGGACATGAACACTGAAGCTTTCTTT

d_call: TRBD2
v_call: TRBV28
clone_size: -
j_call: TRBJ2-1
cdr3_aa: CASSLGGLAYNEQFF
cdr3_nt: TGTGCCAGCAGTTTGGGGGGACTAGCCTACAATGAGCAGTTCTTC

d_call: -
v_call: TRBV5-1
clone_size: many
j_call: TRBJ2-1
cdr3_aa: CASSLEVNEQFF
cdr3_nt: TGCGCCAGCAGCTTGGAAGTCAATGAGCAGTTCTTC

d_call: -
v_call: TRBV5-1
clone_size: medium-sized
j_call: TRBJ2-7
cdr3_aa: CASSLEPRYEQYF
cdr3_nt: TGCGCCAGCAGCTTGGAGCCCCGCTACGAGCAGTACTTC

d_call: TRBD2
v_call: TRBV6-5
clone_size: -
j_call: TRBJ2-1
cdr3_aa: CASSPGLAGVGEQFF
cdr3_nt: TGTGCCAGCAGTCCGGGACTAGCGGGAGTAGGTGAGCAGTTCTTC

d_call: TRBD1
v_call: TRBV5-1
clone_size: many
j_call: TRBJ2-3
cdr3_aa: CASSLGGQGQDTQYF
cdr3_nt: TGCGCCAGCAGCTTGGGGGGACAGGGACAAGATACGCAGTATTTT

d_call: -
v_call: TRBV7-3
clone_size: many
j_call: TRBJ2-1
cdr3_aa: CASSPIAVGSYNEQFF
cdr3_nt: TGTGCCAGCAGCCCCATAGCGGTAGGCTCCTACAATGAGCAGTTCTTC

d_call: TRBD1
v_call: TRBV7-2
clone_size: few
j_call: TRBJ2-6
cdr3_aa: CASSPRTGALSGANVLTF
cdr3_nt: TGTGCCAGCAGCCCCAGGACAGGGGCCCTCTCTGGGGCCAACGTCCTGACTTTC

d_call: -
v_call: TRBV5-1
clone_size: medium-sized
j_call: TRBJ2-5
cdr3_aa: CASSSYRGGEETQYF
cdr3_nt: TGCGCCAGCAGCTCCTACAGGGGGGGAGAAGAGACCCAGTACTTC

d_call: -
v_call: TRBV9
clone_size: many
j_call: TRBJ1-2
cdr3_aa: CASSVDANYGYTF
cdr3_nt: TGTGCCAGCAGCGTAGACGCTAACTATGGCTACACCTTC

d_call: TRBD2
v_call: TRBV27
clone_size: few
j_call: TRBJ2-5
cdr3_aa: CAGSLSWAGDETQYF
cdr3_nt: TGTGCCGGCAGTTTATCGTGGGCGGGAGATGAGACCCAGTACTTC

d_call: -
v_call: TRBV7-3
clone_size: -
j_call: TRBJ1-6
cdr3_aa: CASSFGQYNSPLHF
cdr3_nt: TGTGCCAGCAGCTTCGGACAGTATAATTCACCCCTCCACTTT

d_call: TRBD1
v_call: TRBV5-1
clone_size: few
j_call: TRBJ1-4
cdr3_aa: CASSLEPNDRVVFF
cdr3_nt: TGCGCCAGCAGCCTCGAACCAAATGACAGGGTGGTGTTTTTT

d_call: -
v_call: TRBV4-2
clone_size: -
j_call: TRBJ1-3
cdr3_aa: CASSPRDLRNTIYF
cdr3_nt: TGTGCCAGCAGCCCCCGGGACTTGAGGAACACCATATATTTT

d_call: TRBD1
v_call: TRBV4-2
clone_size: many
j_call: TRBJ1-1
cdr3_aa: CASSQDGQGAGTEAFF
cdr3_nt: TGTGCCAGCAGCCAAGATGGACAGGGGGCTGGCACTGAAGCTTTCTTT

d_call: -
v_call: TRBV5-1
clone_size: few
j_call: TRBJ1-1
cdr3_aa: CASGLGRMGLNTEAFF
cdr3_nt: TGCGCCAGCGGCTTGGGGAGGATGGGTCTGAACACTGAAGCTTTCTTT

d_call: TRBD2
v_call: TRBV27
clone_size: -
j_call: TRBJ2-1
cdr3_aa: CASSSILAGGHNEQFF
cdr3_nt: TGTGCCAGCAGTTCTATACTAGCGGGAGGACACAATGAGCAGTTCTTC

d_call: -
v_call: TRBV18
clone_size: few
j_call: TRBJ2-2
cdr3_aa: CASSITVAGELFF
cdr3_nt: TGTGCCAGCTCAATAACCGTCGCCGGGGAGCTGTTTTTT

d_call: -
v_call: TRBV27
clone_size: -
j_call: TRBJ1-6
cdr3_aa: CASSLRGLASPLHF
cdr3_nt: TGTGCCAGCAGTTTAAGAGGGCTGGCTTCACCCCTCCACTTT

d_call: -
v_call: TRBV28
clone_size: few
j_call: TRBJ2-1
cdr3_aa: CASSLGTTSYNEQFF
cdr3_nt: TGTGCCAGCAGTCTTGGGACAACCTCCTACAATGAGCAGTTCTTC

d_call: TRBD2
v_call: TRBV5-1
clone_size: many
j_call: TRBJ2-3
cdr3_aa: CASSPRGYTQYF
cdr3_nt: TGCGCCAGCAGCCCGCGGGGGTATACGCAGTATTTT

d_call: TRBD2
v_call: TRBV4-3
clone_size: few
j_call: TRBJ2-1
cdr3_aa: CASSPTRLAGGPVRQFF
cdr3_nt: TGCGCCAGCAGCCCTACCCGACTAGCGGGAGGCCCGGTCCGGCAGTTCTTC

d_call: -
v_call: TRBV6-1
clone_size: few
j_call: TRBJ2-2
cdr3_aa: CASGGTNTGELFF
cdr3_nt: TGTGCCAGCGGTGGGACAAACACCGGGGAGCTGTTTTTT

d_call: -
v_call: TRBV4-1
clone_size: many
j_call: TRBJ2-5
cdr3_aa: CASSQETSRQTQYF
cdr3_nt: TGCGCCAGCAGCCAAGAAACTAGCAGGCAGACCCAGTACTTC

d_call: -
v_call: TRBV4-2
clone_size: -
j_call: TRBJ1-1
cdr3_aa: CASAAGLGNTEAFF
cdr3_nt: TGTGCCAGCGCCGCCGGGCTTGGAAACACTGAAGCTTTCTTT

d_call: TRBD1
v_call: TRBV5-1
clone_size: few
j_call: TRBJ1-5
cdr3_aa: CASSPGQNNQPQHF
cdr3_nt: TGCGCCAGCAGCCCGGGACAGAACAATCAGCCCCAGCATTTT